This T cell receptor (beta chain) comes out of a study of OX40 agonist ivuxolimab in advanced cancers. As concerns this clone: At one of its ends the junction is not consistent with the germline gene, which may arise from a read error.

Germline CDR1 and CDR2: SGHKS and YYEKEE (reference sequence). This CDR3 is built from 12 residues. Method: immunoSEQ multiplex PCR; TCRdb's copy keeps in-frame clones and lacks some. Among roughly 40,000 clones, roughly nine tenths were seen once, and the ten largest hold around 17%. This TCR was sampled from an adult with an advanced solid tumor such as melanoma, head and neck, liver or kidney cancer. The chain combines TRBV5-5 with TRBJ2-7; perhaps TRBD1 as D (5 bases). Specimen: CD4+ or CD8+ T cells sorted from blood, collected in a trial of the OX40 agonist ivuxolimab. This CDR3 is CASSSSTDIGNF. For the CDR3, the DNA is TGTGCCAGCAGCTCCTCGACGGACATTGGTAACTTC.